This entry lists 32 T cell receptor beta chains sequenced from one sample in a study of blood T cell repertoires in COVID-19. Clones were read by immunoSEQ multiplex PCR, and TCRdb kept only the in-frame ones, dropping some. The table has 89,000 or so clones, around 86% seen once. The sequenced material came from peripheral blood. The receptors come from a man in his fifties or sixties with active COVID-19.

The V gene is TRBV5-1, the J gene TRBJ1-1; TRBD1 might be the D (5 bases). The CDR3 runs to 15 residues. V was shortened by 5 bases and J by 1 base, with 15 bases between the two germline ends. Germline V gives CDR1 SGHRS, CDR2 YFSETQ. The CDR3 loop reads CASRVGDSQNTEAFF. The CDR3 region has the DNA TGCGCCAGCAGGGTCGGGGACTCTCAGAACACTGAAGCTTTCTTT.

The CDR3 nucleotides are TGTGCAAGTCGCCTCTCCGGGACAGCTAATGAAAAACTGTTTTTT. Protein: CASRLSGTANEKLFF. The J gene is TRBJ1-4, the V gene TRBV12-2; no check of the table's D call, TRBD1, against the DNA was made. TRBV12-2 represents a pseudogene. The CDR3 is made up of 15 amino acids.

V usage is TRBV7-2 and J usage is TRBJ2-2; TRBD2 matches 9 bases. Trimming at V came to 1 base and at J to 2 bases, leaving 8 bases not matched to a gene. The CDR3 contains 18 residues. CDR1 is SGHTA and CDR2 is FQGNSA in the germline V gene. The CDR3 DNA sequence: TGTGCCAGCAGCTTAGAAGGTAGCGGGAGAAGTAACACCGGGGAGCTGTTTTTT. Encoded protein: CASSLEGSGRSNTGELFF.

This sequence joins TRBV5-6 and TRBJ1-5; no clear D. Trimming shortened V by 4 bases and J by 1 base, and 6 bases separated the two germline ends. Germline V gene lookup returns CDR1 SGHDT and CDR2 YYEEEE. The CDR3 consists of 13 residues. This chain's CDR3 is CASSRRSNQPQHF. As DNA, the CDR3 is TGTGCCAGCAGCCGGCGGAGCAATCAGCCCCAGCATTTT.

J is TRBJ2-2 and V is TRBV27; 7 bases agree with TRBD2. The CDR3 has 16 amino acids. The V gene's germline CDR1 is MNHEY and CDR2 SMNVEV (reference sequence). With V trimmed by 7 bases and J by 4 bases, 12 bases remained unmatched. CDR3 coding DNA: TGTGCCAGCAAAACCGGACTAGGGGAATTCACCGGGGAGCTGTTTTTT. Translation: CASKTGLGEFTGELFF.

The chain has TRBV30 and TRBJ2-5, with no clear D. V lost 0 bases and J 1 base, leaving 6 bases between the germline ends. The germline V gene encodes CDR1 GTSNPN and CDR2 SVGIG (reference sequence). The CDR3 consists of 13 residues. The CDR3 coding sequence is TGTGCCTGGAGTGTACTAATCCAAGAGACCCAGTACTTC. This sequence encodes CAWSVLIQETQYF.

The V and J genes are TRBV6-6 and TRBJ2-7; D is possibly TRBD1 (5 bases). This CDR3 contains 14 residues. Per the germline V gene, CDR1 is MNHNY and CDR2 is SVGAGI (reference sequence). V lost 5 bases and J 2 bases, leaving 13 bases between the germline ends. CDR3 residues: CASSLEGVTYEQYF. The CDR3 coding sequence is TGTGCCAGCAGTCTTGAAGGGGTTACCTACGAGCAGTACTTC.

This sequence joins TRBV24-1 and TRBJ2-1, with 7 bases identical to TRBD1. CDR1 KGHDR and CDR2 SFDVKD come from the germline V gene. The CDR3 has 14 amino acids. The ends lost 11 bases at V and 1 base at J; junction bases unmatched: 7. CDR3 nucleotides: TGTGCCATCCGGGACAGCAATTCCTACAATGAGCAGTTCTTC. Protein product: CAIRDSNSYNEQFF.

This rearrangement joins TRBV10-2 to TRBJ2-7; the match to TRBD1 covers 11 bases. The length of the CDR3 is 14 residues. With V trimmed by 4 bases and J by 4 bases, 3 bases remained unmatched. The V gene's germline CDR1 is WSHSY and CDR2 SAAADI. The CDR3 is CASSGTGGQYEQYF. CDR3 nucleotides: TGCGCCAGCAGTGGGACAGGGGGCCAATACGAGCAGTACTTC.

The V and J genes are TRBV7-2 and TRBJ2-5, with TRBD2 matching 8 bases. CDR3 length equals 15 residues. V shed 2 bases, J shed 1 base, and the junction held 3 bases outside the gene matches. Per the germline V gene, CDR1 is SGHTA and CDR2 is FQGNSA. The CDR3 nucleotides read TGTGCCAGCAGCTTAAGGCGGGAGGCCCAAGAGACCCAGTACTTC. Translated: CASSLRREAQETQYF.

The chain joins TRBV11-2 to TRBJ2-5, with TRBD1 as a possible D gene (6 bases). Trimming removed 5 bases at V and 9 bases at J, with 22 bases between. The CDR3 is 15 residues long. Germline CDR1 and CDR2: SGHAT and FQNNGV. CDR3: CASSQTGRAIGAQYF. The CDR3 nucleotides are TGTGCCAGCAGCCAGACAGGCAGGGCGATTGGTGCCCAGTACTTC.

The V and J genes are TRBV19 and TRBJ1-1; D is undetermined. The CDR3 runs 14 residues. Germline-derived CDR1 and CDR2 are LNHDA and SQIVND (reference sequence). Between the trimmed V and J ends, which lost 2 bases and 9 bases, there was a span of 16 bases. DNA for the CDR3: TGTGCCAGTAGTATAAACCCGGGAGCCTTGAAAGCTTTCTTT. It specifies CASSINPGALKAFF.

The V and J genes are TRBV19 and TRBJ2-1, with 8 nucleotides matching TRBD2. The ends lost 3 bases at V and 10 bases at J; junction bases unmatched: 5. CDR3 size: 13 residues. The germline gives CDR1 LNHDA, CDR2 SQIVND (reference sequence). CDR3 sequence (DNA): TGTGCCAGTAGTATTACTAGCGGCGGAGAGCAGTTCTTC. Translated: CASSITSGGEQFF.

The chain combines TRBV28 with TRBJ2-7; TRBD1 agrees at 7 bases. Germline assignment: CDR1 MDHEN and CDR2 SYDVKM. The CDR3 extends over 14 amino acids. The J segment lost 2 bases and the V segment lost 8 bases, leaving 9 bases of the junction unmatched. The CDR3 region has the DNA TGTGCCAGCTATTCGACAGGGCGCGCCTACGAGCAGTACTTC. As protein: CASYSTGRAYEQYF.

This chain joins TRBV2 and TRBJ2-1; D is possibly TRBD1 (5 bases). CDR3 size: 14 residues. Germline loops: CDR1 SNHLY, CDR2 FYNNEI. V lost 4 bases to trimming and J lost 2 bases, with 9 bases between them. The DNA for the CDR3 is TGTGCCAGCAGTGTCGGCAGGGCCTACAATGAGCAGTTCTTC. Translating gives CASSVGRAYNEQFF.

The rearrangement uses TRBV6-1 and TRBJ2-7; D possibly corresponds to TRBD2 (5 bases). V lost 2 bases and J lost 4, with 21 bases in between. Germline V gene data show CDR1 as MNHNS and CDR2 as SASEGT. The CDR3 length is 17 residues. CDR3 nucleotide sequence: TGTGCCAGCAGTGAACAGTTAACGGGTCTAGCCGGGTACGAGCAGTACTTC. Its protein product is CASSEQLTGLAGYEQYF.

V gene TRBV27 combines with J gene TRBJ2-7, with D maybe TRBD1 (5 bases). Trimming took off 2 bases at V and 0 bases at J, with 14 bases between the two ends. This CDR3 has 16 residues. CDR1 MNHEY and CDR2 SMNVEV come from the germline V gene (reference sequence). The DNA of the CDR3 is TGTGCCAGCAGTTTAATGTCCGACAGCATCTCCTACGAGCAGTACTTC. The encoded protein is CASSLMSDSISYEQYF.

This rearrangement joins TRBV29-1 to TRBJ1-2; no definite D call. Germline CDR1 SQVTM, CDR2 ANQGSEA. The germline V and J ends were trimmed by 4 bases and 1 base, with 4 bases remaining between them. There are 11 residues in the CDR3. Here the CDR3 DNA reads TGCAGCGTTGTCAGTAACTATGGCTACACCTTC. Translated, it gives CSVVSNYGYTF.

The rearrangement links TRBV4-3 to TRBJ1-1, with 9 bases that match TRBD1. The CDR3 loop spans 17 amino acids. J gave up 1 base and V 1 base, and 7 bases lay outside the gene matches. CDR1 and CDR2 from the germline V gene are LGHNA and YSLEER. CDR3 DNA: TGCGCCAGCAGCCAAGCTACAGGGGGCGATTGGAACACTGAAGCTTTCTTT. It specifies CASSQATGGDWNTEAFF.

The V gene is TRBV12-3 or TRBV12-4, the J gene TRBJ2-4; D remains ambiguous. The CDR3 consists of 13 residues. The ends were cut back, 3 bases at V and 4 bases at J, with 7 bases in the middle. CDR3 DNA sequence: TGTGCCAGCAGTTTGGTCAGAAAAAACATTCAGTACTTC. This encodes CASSLVRKNIQYF.

The rearrangement links TRBV7-3 to TRBJ2-3; 7 positions match TRBD2. V shed 5 bases and J 0 bases; nucleotides not matched to a gene: 8. The germline V gene has CDR1 SGHTA and CDR2 FQGTGA. The CDR3 runs 16 residues. Written as DNA, the CDR3 is TGTGCCAGCAGCCCGGTGGGGGGGACTAGCACAGATACGCAGTATTTT. It yields the protein CASSPVGGTSTDTQYF.

The chain uses TRBV7-3 and TRBJ2-1, with D perhaps TRBD2 (5 bases). This CDR3 spans 16 amino acids. Germline V gives CDR1 SGHTA, CDR2 FQGTGA. V gave up 1 base and J gave up 4 bases, with 14 bases separating them. CDR3 in DNA: TGTGCCAGCAGCTTAATTACCGGGGATACGTACAATGAGCAGTTCTTC. Translating it yields CASSLITGDTYNEQFF.

V usage is TRBV7-3 and J usage is TRBJ1-2; a weak D match, TRBD1 (6 bases). The CDR3 length is 13 residues. The germline V gene encodes CDR1 SGHTA and CDR2 FQGTGA. The V end lost 5 bases, the J end lost 6 bases, and 13 bases lay between the germline ends. CDR3 bases: TGTGCCAGCAGCCCCGACAGGAGAAATGGCTACACCTTC. This sequence encodes CASSPDRRNGYTF. Variable domain in full (rest from reference TRBV7-3 and TRBJ1-2): GAGVSQTPSNKVTEKGKYVELRCDPISGHTALYWYRQSLGQGPEFLIYFQGTGAADDSGLPNDRFFAVRPEGSVSTLKIQRTERGDSAVYLCASSPDRRNGYTFGSGTRLTVV.

The V gene is TRBV6-5, the J gene TRBJ1-2, with D perhaps matching TRBD1 (6 bases). The germline gives CDR1 MNHEY, CDR2 SVGAGI. Trimming cost V 6 bases and J 8 bases, with 10 bases left between them. This CDR3 is built from 11 residues. The CDR3 sequence is CASRGDMGYTF. The CDR3 bases are TGTGCCAGCAGAGGGGACATGGGCTACACCTTC.

V and J are TRBV28 and TRBJ1-2; a weak D match, TRBD1 (5 bases). The CDR3 is 13 residues long. The germline CDR1 and CDR2 sequences are MDHEN and SYDVKM. Trimming left V 6 bases short and J 7 bases short, with 15 bases between. The CDR3 is CASSRVGAFGYTF. DNA of the CDR3: TGTGCCAGCAGCCGGGTTGGGGCTTTTGGCTACACCTTC.

This sequence joins TRBV2 and TRBJ1-6; 7 nucleotides agree with TRBD1. Germline values: CDR1 SNHLY, CDR2 FYNNEI. Unmatched junction bases numbered 1, after V lost 7 bases and J lost 7 bases. The CDR3 runs to 12 residues. The CDR3 DNA follows: TGTGCCAGCATACAGGGGAATTCACCCCTCCACTTT. It encodes CASIQGNSPLHF.

In this sample, this clone turned up once. The chain joins TRBV30 to TRBJ1-2; unclear D gene. Between the trimmed V and J ends, which lost 0 bases and 4 bases, there was a span of 15 bases. The CDR3 is 15 residues long. Germline values: CDR1 GTSNPN, CDR2 SVGIG (reference sequence). The CDR3 coding sequence is TGTGCCTGGAGTGTACTACAAACTGGGAGCTATGGCTACACCTTC. Its protein is CAWSVLQTGSYGYTF.

The chain combines TRBV5-8 with TRBJ2-7; D not certain. The CDR3 contains 13 residues. The V end was cut by 1 base, the J end by 2 bases, with 7 bases between. Germline CDR1 is SGHTS and CDR2 is YDEGEE. CDR3 loop: CASSLTEAYEQYF. The CDR3 DNA sequence: TGTGCCAGCAGCTTGACTGAAGCCTACGAGCAGTACTTC. The variable domain in full, completed from reference TRBV5-8 and TRBJ2-7, reads EAGVTQSPTHLIKTRGQQATLRCSPISGHTSVYWYQQALGLGLQFLLWYDEGEERNRGNFPPRFSGRQFPNYSSELNVNALELEDSALYLCASSLTEAYEQYFGPGTRLTVT.

The chain combines TRBV30 with TRBJ2-7; 7 bases line up with TRBD2. The length of the CDR3 is 14 residues. The ends lost 1 base at V and 7 bases at J; junction bases unmatched: 10. The germline V gene has CDR1 GTSNPN and CDR2 SVGIG (reference sequence). CDR3 sequence (DNA): TGTGCCTGGAGTGCGGGCGGGAGTAAGTGGGAGCAGTACTTC. It translates to CAWSAGGSKWEQYF.

The chain employs TRBV18 and TRBJ2-7; 7 positions match TRBD2. Trimming cost V 3 bases and J 5 bases; bases outside gene matches: 10. Germline-derived CDR1 and CDR2 are KGHSH and LQKENI. This CDR3 is 15 amino acids long. This CDR3 is CASSPSKTSSHEQYF. The DNA for the CDR3 is TGTGCCAGCTCACCTTCGAAGACTAGCAGTCACGAGCAGTACTTC.

The genes are TRBV27 and TRBJ2-5, with 9 bases lining up with TRBD1. Germline CDR1 reads MNHEY; CDR2 reads SMNVEV (reference sequence). The CDR3 contains 16 residues. Losses at the gene ends were 7 bases for V and 5 bases for J; bases not matched to a gene: 14. The CDR3 bases are TGTGCCAGCAACCTTATCGGGACAGGGCGTGTGGAGACCCAGTACTTC. Encoded protein: CASNLIGTGRVETQYF.

The CDR3 spells CASSWGGAASRETQYF. The CDR3 DNA is TGTGCCAGCAGCTGGGGGGGTGCGGCCTCCAGAGAGACCCAGTACTTC. The chain joins TRBV7-9 to TRBJ2-5, with 7 bases aligning to TRBD2. Germline V CDR1 and CDR2: SEHNR, FQNEAQ (reference sequence). V trimming: 4 bases; J trimming: 4 bases; junction bases outside the gene matches: 12. The CDR3 is 16 amino acids.